Below are 19 T cell receptor beta chains sequenced from a single sample in a study of T cell repertoires in cytomegalovirus infection. One entry per CDR3 protein results from TCRdb running MiXCR on the reads. The sample has 300,000 to 400,000 distinct CDR3 sequences; more than 8% are singletons. The sequenced sample was PBMCs. These receptors all come from a human donor in good health (CMV status not recorded). Some clones in this sample may be carry-over from other donors' samples.

This clonotype was seen a few times. This rearrangement joins TRBV7-9 to TRBJ2-7; D not certain. The CDR3 is 15 residues long. V was clipped by 0 bases and J by 1 base, with 10 bases between them. Germline V gene sequence: CDR1 SEHNR, CDR2 FQNEAQ (reference sequence). The CDR3 sequence: CASSLARGASYEQYF. The CDR3 DNA reads as TGTGCCAGCAGCTTAGCCAGAGGAGCGTCCTACGAGCAGTACTTC.

Points on this clonotype: A much larger clonotype is one base distant, so this may be a read error. V usage is TRBV4-3 and J usage is TRBJ2-5, with no clear D. This CDR3 has 15 amino acids. Germline V gene lookup returns CDR1 LGHNA and CDR2 YSLEER. CDR3 loop: CANSRNLRYQETQYF. In nucleotides, the CDR3 is TGCGCCAACAGCCGCAACCTGAGATACCAAGAGACCCAGTACTTC.

The chain uses TRBV28 and TRBJ1-5, with no clear D. The ends were cut back, 10 bases at V and 5 bases at J, with 12 bases in the middle. CDR1 is MDHEN, CDR2 SYDVKM, per germline. CDR3 length: 12 amino acids. In DNA form, the CDR3 reads TGTGCCACCACCCGGGAATATCAGCCCCAGCATTTT. Its translation: CATTREYQPQHF.

This clonotype was counted many times. The chain joins TRBV4-1 to TRBJ2-7; D is uncertain. Per germline, CDR1 MGHRA and CDR2 YSYEKL. Trimming took off 6 bases at V and 3 bases at J, with 18 bases between the two ends. CDR3 size: 15 residues. This CDR3 reads CASRPLGKGNYEQYF. The CDR3 coding sequence is TGCGCCAGCAGACCTCTAGGGAAGGGAAACTACGAGCAGTACTTC.

This chain uses TRBV28 with TRBJ2-5, with D possibly matching TRBD2 (6 bases). The CDR3 has 15 residues. CDR1 and CDR2 (germline): MDHEN, SYDVKM. Trimming stripped 1 base from V and 2 bases from J, with 11 bases between. CDR3 region: CASSLLEGWQETQYF. DNA of the CDR3: TGTGCCAGCAGTTTATTGGAGGGTTGGCAAGAGACCCAGTACTTC. Using reference TRBV28 and TRBJ2-5 for the parts outside the CDR3, the full variable domain is DVKVTQSSRYLVKRTGEKVFLECVQDMDHENMFWYRQDPGLGLRLIYFSYDVKMKEKGDIPEGYSVSREKKERFSLILESASTNQTSMYLCASSLLEGWQETQYFGPGTRLLVL.

This clonotype appeared a few times. The chain links TRBV4-2 to TRBJ2-2, with a tentative D call TRBD1 (6 bases). Trimming pared 4 bases from V and 6 bases from J, leaving 15 bases between. Germline lookup yields CDR1 LGHNA and CDR2 YNFKEQ. The CDR3 runs to 15 residues. CDR3 amino acids: CASSPGEQGSGELFF. DNA for the CDR3: TGTGCCAGCAGCCCAGGGGAACAGGGTTCCGGGGAGCTGTTTTTT.

This clonotype was recorded many times. J is TRBJ2-4 and V is TRBV11-2; possibly TRBD1 for D (5 bases). The germline CDR1 and CDR2 sequences are SGHAT and FQNNGV. V lost 1 base and J 0 bases, leaving 13 bases between the germline ends. This CDR3 spans 17 amino acids. The CDR3 reads CASSLVRGLLAKNIQYF. CDR3 in DNA: TGTGCCAGCAGCTTAGTAAGGGGTCTTCTAGCCAAAAACATTCAGTACTTC.

The J gene is TRBJ1-2, the V gene TRBV2; D ambiguous. Looked up from germline, CDR1 is SNHLY and CDR2 is FYNNEI. The V gene lost 7 bases and the J gene lost 8 bases, with 20 bases spanning the gap. The CDR3 is 14 amino acids. The CDR3 reads CASTRTPTQRGYTF. In nucleotides, the CDR3 is TGTGCCAGCACTCGAACTCCGACACAACGGGGCTACACCTTC.

The chain combines TRBV6-6 with TRBJ2-1; D is possibly TRBD2 (6 bases). Germline CDR1 and CDR2: MNHNY and SVGAGI (reference sequence). V was shortened by 10 bases and J by 9 bases, with 25 bases between the two germline ends. The CDR3 length is 15 residues. The CDR3: CATQSGRSPIFEQFF. For the CDR3, the DNA is TGTGCCACCCAATCAGGGAGGTCCCCAATTTTTGAGCAGTTCTTC.

This clonotype was counted a few times. This chain links TRBV5-4 with TRBJ2-3, with TRBD2 identical over 11 bases. Germline V gives CDR1 SGHNT, CDR2 YYREEE (reference sequence). There are 16 residues in the CDR3. Unmatched junction bases numbered 6, after V lost 0 bases and J lost 6 bases. CDR3 in DNA: TGTGCCAGCAGCTTGGCTGTAGCGGGGGGGCTGGATACGCAGTATTTT. This encodes CASSLAVAGGLDTQYF.

This sequence joins TRBV2 and TRBJ2-1, with TRBD2 matching over 8 bases. Germline V gives CDR1 SNHLY, CDR2 FYNNEI. Losses at the gene ends were 6 bases for V and 3 bases for J; bases not matched to a gene: 16. The CDR3 loop spans 18 amino acids. CDR3 in amino acids: CASSGGGASGGNYNEQFF. For the CDR3, the DNA is TGTGCCAGCAGCGGGGGGGGGGCGAGCGGGGGAAACTACAATGAGCAGTTCTTC.

This clonotype appeared many times. The chain recombines TRBV6-1 with TRBJ2-2; 9 bases are shared with TRBD1. The CDR3 runs to 16 residues. CDR1 and CDR2 from the germline V gene are MNHNS and SASEGT. J gave up 7 bases and V 5 bases, and 11 bases lay outside the gene matches. This CDR3 is CASSRGDRDPVGELFF. The CDR3 bases are TGTGCCAGCAGTCGCGGGGACAGGGACCCTGTCGGGGAGCTGTTTTTT.

The V and J genes are TRBV7-2 and TRBJ1-2, with no clear D. V lost 3 bases and J 3 bases, leaving 11 bases between the germline ends. Germline CDR1 is SGHTA and CDR2 is FQGNSA. This CDR3 comprises 14 residues. The CDR3 region is CASSLGQMDYGYTF. CDR3 bases: TGTGCCAGCAGCTTGGGCCAAATGGACTATGGCTACACCTTC.

This clonotype has just a few counts. CDR3 region: CASSLRPGQTVYGYTF. In DNA, the CDR3 is TGTGCCAGCAGCTTACGTCCGGGACAGACTGTCTATGGCTACACCTTC. This chain uses TRBV7-2 with TRBJ1-2, with 7 bases lining up with TRBD1. The junction had 10 bases not matched to a gene; V was cut back by 2 bases and J by 4 bases. CDR1 is SGHTA and CDR2 is FQGNSA in the germline V gene. The CDR3 consists of 16 residues.

CDR3 sequence reads: CASSFRTGRETQYF. The CDR3 coding sequence is TGTGCCAGCAGCTTCAGGACAGGGCGAGAGACCCAGTACTTC. The rearrangement links TRBV13 to TRBJ2-5; 8 nucleotides agree with TRBD1. The V segment lost 3 bases and the J segment 4 bases; nucleotides outside the gene matches: 4. The CDR3 has 14 amino acids. Germline V lookup: CDR1 PRHDT, CDR2 FYEKMQ (reference sequence).

The chain couples TRBV18 to TRBJ1-1, with TRBD1 identical over 8 bases. CDR3 size: 16 residues. Germline V gene lookup returns CDR1 KGHSH and CDR2 LQKENI. Unmatched junction bases numbered 5, after V lost 2 bases and J lost 0 bases. The CDR3 bases are TGTGCCAGCTCACCAGGGACAGGAGTTATGAACACTGAAGCTTTCTTT. Translating gives CASSPGTGVMNTEAFF. Full variable domain (outside the CDR3, taken from reference TRBV18 and TRBJ1-1): NAGVMQNPRHLVRRRGQEARLRCSPMKGHSHVYWYRQLPEEGLKFMVYLQKENIIDESGMPKERFSAEFPKEGPSILRIQQVVRGDSAAYFCASSPGTGVMNTEAFFGQGTRLTVV.

This clonotype was counted at least ten times. DNA of the CDR3: TGTGCCAGCAGCTTGGGACCGTCCCAAGAGACCCAGTACTTC. Translation: CASSLGPSQETQYF. V and J are TRBV11-2 and TRBJ2-5; D is possibly TRBD1 or TRBD2 (5 bases each). Trimming shortened V by 3 bases and J by 1 base, and 9 bases separated the two germline ends. Germline-derived CDR1 and CDR2 are SGHAT and FQNNGV. The CDR3 runs 14 residues.

The CDR3 bases are TGTGCCAGTAGAACTTTTTCCGGGACAGGGGTTTATAGCAATCAGCCCCAGCATTTT. It translates to CASRTFSGTGVYSNQPQHF. This rearrangement joins TRBV19 to TRBJ1-5; TRBD1 matches 10 bases. The germline CDR1 and CDR2 sequences are LNHDA and SQIVND (reference sequence). V lost 6 bases, J lost 0 bases, and 14 bases stayed unmatched. CDR3 length equals 19 residues.

The V call is TRBV6-1, the J call TRBJ2-1; the D is unclear. Germline-derived CDR1 and CDR2 are MNHNS and SASEGT. The CDR3 sequence is 11 residues long. V shed 5 bases and J shed 9 bases, with 8 bases lying between them. In nucleotides, the CDR3 is TGTGCCAGCAGTTTAGTAGGTGAGCAGTTCTTC. Protein: CASSLVGEQFF.